This TCR beta chain was recovered during a study of cytomegalovirus exposure and HLA in healthy donors. To note about this clone: Antigen specificity is unknown.

Study findings and constraints: The productive fraction for most TCR beta V segments was about 87% or about 30% in an earlier analysis. Confirmation was obtained in vitro that a few CMV-associated chains are specific for CMV antigens.

The ends were cut back, 0 bases at V and 3 bases at J, with 6 bases in the middle. CDR1 LNHNV and CDR2 YYDKDF come from the germline V gene (reference sequence). CDR3 length: 13 amino acids. Both 60 Vbeta primers and 13 Jbeta primers went into the PCR. Only in-frame clones appear in the TCRdb table, and some are missing; sequencing was by immunoSEQ multiplex PCR. This sample yields about 140,000 clones, of which roughly 70% are seen a single time; over 4% belongs to the top ten. This TCR was recovered from a man in his fifties or sixties in good health and CMV-seropositive. Material for sequencing was PBMCs. The V gene is TRBV15, the J gene TRBJ2-7, with no clear D. CDR3 nucleotide sequence: TGTGCCACCAGCAGAGAATCGGGCTACGAGCAGTACTTC. It translates to CATSRESGYEQYF.